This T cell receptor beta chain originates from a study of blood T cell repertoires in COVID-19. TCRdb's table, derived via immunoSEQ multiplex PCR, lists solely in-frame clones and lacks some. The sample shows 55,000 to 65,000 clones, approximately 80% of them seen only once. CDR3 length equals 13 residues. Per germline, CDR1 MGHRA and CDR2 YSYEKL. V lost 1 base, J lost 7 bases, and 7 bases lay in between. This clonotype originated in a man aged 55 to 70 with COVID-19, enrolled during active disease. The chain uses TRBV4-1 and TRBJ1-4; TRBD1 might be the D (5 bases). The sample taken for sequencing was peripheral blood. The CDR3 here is CASSQGRVEKLFF. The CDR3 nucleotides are TGCGCCAGCAGCCAAGGCAGGGTTGAAAAACTGTTTTTT.